This T cell receptor (beta chain) was obtained from a study of control samples from healthy donors and cancer patients (dated by TCRdb to between 2020 and 2021). From the cysteine through the phenylalanine, the CDR3 covers 14 amino acids. The sequence is cut down to CDR3 DNA, 42 bases in frame from base 1. V loses 5 bases of germline sequence and J loses 0 bases, and the interval between the two ends is 10 bases. Reading the germline V gene gives CDR1 SGHTA and CDR2 FQGNSA. As to this clone: Its cognate antigen has yet to be identified. No clone much larger than this one lies a single base away; base qualities are absent.

Receptor libraries were prepared by the immunoSEQ multiplex PCR assay. The table comes from immuneACCESS by way of TCRdb, which keeps in-frame sequences with V and J called. Part of the clones is missing from these tables; in studies checked, under half for an unresolved V gene and the rest for unknown reasons. This sample comprises about 34,000 clones, more than 85% of them detected only once. In total, the top ten clones hold 1.5% to 2% of the sample. The source is a woman between 35 and 50 years old with lung cancer. The sample consisted of PBMCs. This chain joins TRBV7-2 to TRBJ2-5; D gene: possibly TRBD1, on 5 matching bases. The DNA sequence is as follows: TGTGCCAGCAGCCTCGACAGCTACCAAGAGACCCAGTACTTC. Its protein reads: CASSLDSYQETQYF.